This T cell receptor beta chain was identified during a study of read filtering for tumor transcriptome and immune sequencing. Findings and limits, study-wide: Dropping single-read clonotypes raised IR-seq and RNA-seq shared-clonotype correlation.

This library used roughly 370 ng RNA and molecular barcoded adaptors spanning alpha/delta and beta/gamma chains. TCRdb redid the calling of the reads with MiXCR, one entry per CDR3 protein. The data contain approximately 58,000 distinct CDR3 sequences, 12% of them seen just once; the ten biggest clones take up 16%. The CDR3 runs 12 residues. Germline assignment: CDR1 LGHDT and CDR2 YNNKEL (reference sequence). The V end lost 4 bases, the J end lost 2 bases, and 6 bases lay between the germline ends. This clonotype was found many times. Its antigen is unknown. The TCR comes from a donor at least 40 years old with multiple myeloma. The rearrangement links TRBV3-1 to TRBJ2-7, with D tentatively TRBD2 (5 bases). The source material was a population of CD138-negative cells sorted from bone marrow. The CDR3 region is CASSLGTYEQYF. The CDR3 region has the DNA TGTGCCAGCAGCCTCGGGACCTACGAGCAGTACTTC.